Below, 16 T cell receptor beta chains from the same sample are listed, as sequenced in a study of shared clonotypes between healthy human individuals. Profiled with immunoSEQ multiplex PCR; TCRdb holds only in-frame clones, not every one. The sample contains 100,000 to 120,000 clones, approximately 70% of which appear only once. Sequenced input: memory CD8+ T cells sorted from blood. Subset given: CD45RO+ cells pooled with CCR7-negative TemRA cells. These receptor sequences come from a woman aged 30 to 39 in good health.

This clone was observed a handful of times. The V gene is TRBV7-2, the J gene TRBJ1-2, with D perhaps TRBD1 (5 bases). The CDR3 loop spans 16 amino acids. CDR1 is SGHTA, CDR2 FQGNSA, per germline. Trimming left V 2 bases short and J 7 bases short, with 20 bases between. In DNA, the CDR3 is TGTGCCAGCAGCTTATTGATTGGGGACGGCGGGTCTGGCTACACCTTC. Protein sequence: CASSLLIGDGGSGYTF.

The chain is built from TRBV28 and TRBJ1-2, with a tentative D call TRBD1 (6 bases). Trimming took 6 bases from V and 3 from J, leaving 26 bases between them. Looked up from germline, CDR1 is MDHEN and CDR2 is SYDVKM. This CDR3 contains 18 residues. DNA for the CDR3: TGTGCCAGCAGCAAAGAAACCTTAGGTGGAGGGGGGGACTATGGCTACACCTTC. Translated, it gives CASSKETLGGGGDYGYTF.

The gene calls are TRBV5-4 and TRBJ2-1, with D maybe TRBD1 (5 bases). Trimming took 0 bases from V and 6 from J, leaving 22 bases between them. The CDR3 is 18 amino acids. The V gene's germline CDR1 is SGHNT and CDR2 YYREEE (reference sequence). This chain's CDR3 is CASSLAWLNSGSPNEQFF. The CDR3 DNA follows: TGTGCCAGCAGCTTGGCCTGGTTGAATTCAGGGTCCCCCAATGAGCAGTTCTTC.

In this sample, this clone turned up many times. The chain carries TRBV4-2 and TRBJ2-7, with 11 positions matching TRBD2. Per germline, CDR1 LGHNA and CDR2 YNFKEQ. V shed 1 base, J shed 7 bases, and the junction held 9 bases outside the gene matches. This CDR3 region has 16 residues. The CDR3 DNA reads TGTGCCAGCAGCCAAGTTACCGGGACTAGCGGCGGTGAGCAGTACTTC. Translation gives CASSQVTGTSGGEQYF.

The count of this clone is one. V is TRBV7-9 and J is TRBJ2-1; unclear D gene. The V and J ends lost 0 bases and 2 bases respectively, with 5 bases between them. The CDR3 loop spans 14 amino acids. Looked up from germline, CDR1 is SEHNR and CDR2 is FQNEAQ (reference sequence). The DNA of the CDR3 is TGTGCCAGCAGCTTAGCGGTAGCCTACAATGAGCAGTTCTTC. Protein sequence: CASSLAVAYNEQFF.

CDR3 loop: CASSPTSTDTQYF. The CDR3 DNA sequence: TGTGCCAGCAGCCCCACCTCCACAGATACGCAGTATTTT. The chain is built from TRBV7-9 and TRBJ2-3; D gene unclear. V was clipped by 5 bases and J by 2 bases, with 8 bases between them. CDR3 length: 13 amino acids. In germline, CDR1 is SEHNR, CDR2 FQNEAQ (reference sequence).

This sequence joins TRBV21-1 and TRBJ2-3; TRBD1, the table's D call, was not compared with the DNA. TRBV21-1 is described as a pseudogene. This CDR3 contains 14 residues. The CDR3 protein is CASSDRAGGDTQYF. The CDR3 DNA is TGTGCCAGCAGCGACAGGGCAGGAGGGGATACGCAGTATTTT.

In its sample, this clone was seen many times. CDR3 residues: CASSGRQHGNTIYF. CDR3 nucleotides: TGTGCCAGCAGCGGCCGACAGCACGGAAACACCATATATTTT. The chain employs TRBV9 and TRBJ1-3; tentative D call: TRBD1 (5 bases). CDR3 length equals 14 residues. Germline V gives CDR1 SGDLS, CDR2 YYNGEE. With 3 bases removed from V and 4 bases from J, the gap between germline ends came to 11 bases.

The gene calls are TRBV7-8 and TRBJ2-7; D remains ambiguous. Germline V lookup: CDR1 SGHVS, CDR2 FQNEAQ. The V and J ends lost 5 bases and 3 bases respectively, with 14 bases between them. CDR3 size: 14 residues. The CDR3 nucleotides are TGTGCCAGCAGCGTCACTCCCGAGGACTACGAGCAGTACTTC. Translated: CASSVTPEDYEQYF.

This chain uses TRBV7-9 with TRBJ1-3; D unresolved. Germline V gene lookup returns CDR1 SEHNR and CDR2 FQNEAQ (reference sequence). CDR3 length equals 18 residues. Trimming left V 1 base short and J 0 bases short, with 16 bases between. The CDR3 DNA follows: TGTGCCAGCAGCTTAGTTGTGGGAGACGGGAGCTCTGGAAACACCATATATTTT. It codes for CASSLVVGDGSSGNTIYF.

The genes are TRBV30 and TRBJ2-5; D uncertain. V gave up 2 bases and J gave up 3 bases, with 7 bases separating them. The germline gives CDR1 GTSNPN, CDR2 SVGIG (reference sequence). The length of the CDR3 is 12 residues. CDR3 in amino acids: CAWSTQEETQYF. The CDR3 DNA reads TGTGCCTGGAGTACCCAAGAAGAGACCCAGTACTTC.

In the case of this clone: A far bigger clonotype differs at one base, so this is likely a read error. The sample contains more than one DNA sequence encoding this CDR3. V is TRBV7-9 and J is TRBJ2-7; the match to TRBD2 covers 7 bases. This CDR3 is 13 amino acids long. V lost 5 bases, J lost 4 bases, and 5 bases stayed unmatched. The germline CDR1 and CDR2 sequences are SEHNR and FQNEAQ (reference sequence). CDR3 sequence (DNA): TGTGCCAGCAGCGAACTAGCGACTTACGAGCAGTACTTC. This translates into CASSELATYEQYF.

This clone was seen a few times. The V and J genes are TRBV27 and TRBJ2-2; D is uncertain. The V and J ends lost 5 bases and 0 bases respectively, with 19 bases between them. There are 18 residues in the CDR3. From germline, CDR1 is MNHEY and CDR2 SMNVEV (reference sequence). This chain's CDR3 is CASSPLPGRTTNTGELFF. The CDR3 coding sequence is TGTGCCAGCAGTCCACTACCGGGCCGCACGACGAACACCGGGGAGCTGTTTTTT.

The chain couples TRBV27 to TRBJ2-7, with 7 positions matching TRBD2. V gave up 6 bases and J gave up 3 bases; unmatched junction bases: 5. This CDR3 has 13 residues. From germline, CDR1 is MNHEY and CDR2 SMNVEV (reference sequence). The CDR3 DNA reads TGTGCCAGCAGGGCGGCGGGAGTCTACGAGCAGTACTTC. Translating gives CASRAAGVYEQYF.

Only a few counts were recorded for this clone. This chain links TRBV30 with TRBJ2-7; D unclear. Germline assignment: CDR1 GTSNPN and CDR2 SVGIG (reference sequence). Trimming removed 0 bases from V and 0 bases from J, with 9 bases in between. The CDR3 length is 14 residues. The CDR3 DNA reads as TGTGCCTGGAGTGTAAGGTCTAACTCCTACGAGCAGTACTTC. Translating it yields CAWSVRSNSYEQYF. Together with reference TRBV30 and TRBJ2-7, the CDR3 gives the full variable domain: SQTIHQWPATLVQPVGSPLSLECTVEGTSNPNLYWYRQAAGRGLQLLFYSVGIGQISSEVPQNLSASRPQDRQFILSSKKLLLSDSGFYLCAWSVRSNSYEQYFGPGTRLTVT.

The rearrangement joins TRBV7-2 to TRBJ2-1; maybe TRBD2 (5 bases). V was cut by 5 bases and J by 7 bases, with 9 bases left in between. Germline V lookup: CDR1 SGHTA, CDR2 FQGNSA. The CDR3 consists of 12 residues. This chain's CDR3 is CASSPRRNEQFF. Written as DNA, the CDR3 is TGTGCCAGCAGCCCGCGGAGGAATGAGCAGTTCTTC.